This T cell receptor (beta chain) was obtained from a study of blood T cell repertoires in COVID-19. Overall study context: Collection of acute and convalescent COVID-19 samples took place in the United States, Italy and Spain. Sources were T cells, B-cell-depleted T cells, or PBMCs; the material itself was cDNA or gDNA.

Original analysis: Amplification of reference gene primers provided the estimated nucleated cell counts. Clones were sequenced by immunoSEQ multiplex PCR, and TCRdb holds only the in-frame ones, with some missing. V, J and clone size derive from that table, while D and trimming were established from the DNA sequence. The table includes roughly 290,000 clones, approximately 86% detected once. Germline lookup yields CDR1 SGHTA and CDR2 FQGNSA. The CDR3 has 13 amino acids. The V end lost 8 bases, the J end lost 6 bases, and 11 bases lay between the germline ends. Sequencing was performed on peripheral blood. This rearrangement joins TRBV7-2 to TRBJ1-6, with D perhaps matching TRBD1 (5 bases). The receptor comes from a human donor with COVID-19, enrolled during active disease. The donor label of this sample is uncertain. The chain's CDR3 is CASSGQSNSPLHF. For the CDR3, the DNA is TGTGCCAGCTCCGGACAAAGTAATTCACCCCTCCACTTT.